This entry concerns a single T cell receptor beta chain. The antigen it recognizes is unknown. One end of the junction varies from germline; a read error may be responsible. The data were taken from a study of cytomegalovirus exposure and HLA in healthy donors (dated by TCRdb to about 2017). For the study in its entirety: In an earlier analysis of roughly 590 of the donors, about 260 Gb of sequence data and 90 million to 130 million unique TCR beta sequences from about 180 million T cells were reported. Donor age, sex, ethnicity and CMV serostatus were compiled together with the repertoire data. Besides the first cohort of roughly 700 subjects, a separate validation cohort made up of around 120 different subjects was used. An earlier analysis of some 500 of the donors used high-throughput TCR beta sequencing to judge whether each TCR beta V gene segment behaved as functional or pseudogenic. HLA typing covered class I and class II loci at four-digit resolution. Among some 400 genotyped donors of the cohort, an average of around 240,000 unique TCR beta nucleotide sequences were sequenced per donor, approximately 20% of them non-productive. Typing coverage varied by locus: roughly 620-640 donors for A, B, C, DRB1 and DQB1; approximately 520 for DQA1; more than 600 for DPA1; roughly 470 for DPB1. In the later analysis, no new phenotypic data were used to find candidate immune exposures; instead, reliance was placed on TCR beta sequences and their occurrence across donors. To predict cytomegalovirus infection status, the study combined high-throughput TCR immunosequencing, statistical association of individual TCRs with disease status, and machine learning. The study was designed to test whether signatures of past pathogen exposure could be identified by cataloging public T cell receptors. Of the 300 to 500 genotyped donors, less than 85% were placed in the genetic ancestry cluster associated with self-reported Caucasian donors. Roughly 5 DR-DQ haplotypes were handled as single units for association and clustering because linkage in the cohort was strong. A later analysis re-analyzed previously published TCR beta repertoires from 500 to 700 donors and added high-resolution HLA genotyping to study TCR occurrence patterns. Around 330 gigabases of sequencing data and 91 million or so unique TCR sequences made up an early release that covered approximately 620 HLA-typed donors. A later genetic analysis used genome-wide SNP genotypes for about three fifths of the 666 donors, treating that subset as a discovery cohort. All discovery cohort repertoires had been generated using a single sequencing platform. Using immunosequencing, the study profiled T cell repertoires from about 620 subjects and related those repertoires to cytomegalovirus serostatus.

The cohort consisted of more than 650 healthy bone marrow donors. At the time of sampling, all cohort members were nominally healthy, though unrecorded immune exposures were likely present. The donor tested CMV seronegative and was one of the 352 seronegative cohort members. Every donor gave a peripheral blood sample, and the peripheral blood mononuclear cells from that sample were used for TCR beta sequencing. The Qiagen DNeasy Blood Extraction Kit was used to extract genomic DNA from the blood cell samples. Library method: the immunoSEQ multiplex PCR assay. For the multiplex PCR, a mixture combining 60 forward primers for TCR Vbeta segments and 13 reverse primers for TCR Jbeta segments was used. A multiplex PCR assay on genomic DNA amplified the CDR3 region of rearranged TCR beta genes. The amplified TCR beta libraries were sequenced on the Illumina HiSeq System as 87-base-pair reads. As for how the authors treated the data: A later analysis counted some 80 million unique TCR beta chains across the 550 to 700 repertoires, and roughly 11 million of these chains were shared by at least two donors. To remove PCR and sequencing errors, raw reads were error-corrected and collapsed into unique sequences using a nearest-neighbor algorithm that merged closely related sequences. Alignment of CDR3 sequences to IMGT reference sequences was used to assign V, D and J gene segments. For a sequence to be retained, a match of at least six nucleotides was required to both a V gene segment and a J gene segment. A rearrangement was called productive if the CDR3 had no stop codons and remained in frame with V and J, and every other rearrangement was called non-productive. Following IMGT convention, CDR3 was defined as the stretch from the second conserved V-encoded cysteine to the conserved J-encoded phenylalanine. Sequences without an unambiguous match to a single V gene segment were excluded from the earlier analysis of 450 to 750 of the donors. An earlier analysis of over 450 of the donors classified V segments as functional when productive rearrangements were above 56.7% and as segregating when the standard deviation between donors was above 5%. To diagnose cytomegalovirus status from the catalog of TCR beta chain sequences, a statistical classification framework was built. V and J gene assignment, in a later analysis, came from comparing TCR nucleotide sequences with IMGT/GENE-DB human TR gene sequences. A later analysis assigned CDR3 sequences and most-parsimonious VDJ recombination scenarios with the TCRdist pipeline. In a later analysis, every TCR beta chain was defined by the combination of its CDR3 amino acid sequence and its V-gene family, and reads without a unique V-gene family were dropped. As a way to deal with suspected cross-contamination and a sequencing artifact, a later analysis dropped 450 to 600 nucleotide sequences that were highly shared and had low generation probability. For each public chain, a later analysis derived a clonal expansion index from normalized ranks of inferred template counts within each repertoire. Generation probabilities in a later analysis came from a VDJ recombination model fitted to out-of-frame rearrangements, and those results were checked against IGoR. In a later analysis, TCR-TCR, TCR-HLA and TCR-CMV co-occurrence was scored with hypergeometric tests, and a repertoire-size bias correction was applied to TCR pairs. To estimate false discovery rates, a later analysis permuted the HLA or CMV assignments 20 times. In a later analysis, co-occurring TCRs were grouped with DBSCAN, and TCRdist sequence similarity was added when clustering was performed within HLA-allele-positive subsets. Repertoires with fewer than 30,000 or more than 120,000 public chains, plus five repertoires with anomalous nucleotide sharing, were excluded from co-occurrence clustering. In its TCRdb copy, this immuneACCESS table keeps in-frame sequences only and misses some clones. Where compared with another copy, unresolved V genes explain less than half of these, and the others have no known cause. That table is the source of V, J and clone size, and D and trimming were worked out from the DNA. The sample has 100,000 to 130,000 clones on record, 76% of them singletons. Together, the top ten hold about 2.5% of the sample.

CDR1 SGDLS and CDR2 YYNGEE were looked up in the germline V gene. The CDR3 holds 13 amino acids from the cysteine to the phenylalanine. This entry keeps only the CDR3 DNA: 39 bases, framed from base 1. Results and caveats for the whole study, not just this receptor: In a later analysis, around 15,000 TCR beta sequences were associated with specific HLA alleles at a false discovery rate of 0.05. A further reported finding was that TCR beta sequences accurately predicted the HLA-A and HLA-B alleles for most subjects in the first cohort. Three of the identified cytomegalovirus-associated TCR beta chains were confirmed in vitro to be specific for cytomegalovirus antigens. The classifier was reported to diagnose cytomegalovirus status with high specificity and sensitivity in both the original cohort and the validation cohort. Some IMGT-functional V segments, including TRBV6-2 and TRBV6-3, could not be told apart with the 87-base-pair reads, so those segments were excluded. Over 15 rarely observed V segments, including chromosome 9 orphons, were excluded from the earlier analysis of approximately 500 of the donors because counts were too low. A later analysis found that most CMV-associated TCR beta chains appeared HLA-restricted, with HLA associations seemingly driven largely by CMV exposure. In a later analysis, HLA-associated TCR beta chains were found to be more clonally expanded and to have lower generation probabilities than equally common non-associated chains. According to a later analysis, TCR association rates differed among HLA loci, with DRB1 alleles showing the most associated TCRs and HLA-C alleles showing the fewest. The cohort was sequenced for TCR beta chains only, and without alpha or paired-chain data the features that could be detected were limited. According to a later analysis, parvovirus B19, influenza, CMV and Epstein-Barr virus appeared linked to several top co-occurrence clusters. For the cohort, immune exposure information was limited to CMV serostatus. V-gene and J-gene trimming of TCR beta chains was associated with a missense DCLRE1C variant in a later genetic analysis, and the association was replicated in an independent cohort. In an earlier analysis of some 640 of the donors, most TCR beta V segments were observed in productive rearrangements about 90% or about 30% of the time, broadly matching IMGT annotations. HLA typing was unavailable for some donors at each locus, so association tests used only the typed subset. Compared with the approximately 600-donor mean, donors in an Asian-associated ancestry cluster had fewer N-insertions in productive TCRs, according to a later genetic analysis. Roughly uniform sequencing depth across donors was assumed in presence/absence analyses, although this assumption may not hold. The study listed approximately 150 TCR beta chains as associated with cytomegalovirus. It was suggested by the authors that the approach could potentially be generalized to other disease states and immunological phenotypes. Strong co-occurrence of HLA alleles, especially DR and DQ, made assigning TCR associations to individual alleles difficult. While some public TCRs were present in many individuals, most TCR sequences turned up only very rarely across donors. Correlated functional status among segregating V segments might be attributable to linkage disequilibrium, but an unknown experimental factor could not be ruled out. A cluster of highly shared sequence variants was judged likely to be a technical artifact of the sequencing pipeline.

Sequencing was done on a sample of PBMCs. This TCR derives from a man aged 18 to 35 in good health and CMV-seronegative. The chain is assembled from TRBV9 and TRBJ2-3, with 10 junctional bases fitting TRBD2. The DNA reads as follows: TGCCCGACCCAGCGGGGGGGGATAGATACGCAGTATTTT. This is translated as CPTQRGGIDTQYF.